The 10 T cell receptor beta chains in this list originate from one sample, sequenced in a study of shared clonotypes between healthy human individuals. Sequencing used immunoSEQ multiplex PCR; TCRdb keeps in-frame clones, though not all of them. The profile covers roughly 2.5 million clones, with just over 90% appearing a single time and about 0.13% taken by the ten largest. The sequencing sample was made of naive CD4+ T cells sorted from blood. Subset defined: CD45RA+ positively selected. The receptors were sampled from a man aged 18 to 30 in good health.

This clone was observed a few times. V gene TRBV10-3 combines with J gene TRBJ1-2, with TRBD1 matching over 10 bases. Germline loops: CDR1 ENHRY, CDR2 SYGVKD. The J segment lost 13 bases and the V segment lost 10 bases, leaving 15 bases of the junction unmatched. This CDR3 has 13 amino acids. For the CDR3, the DNA is TGTGCCACCGGCCCCCCGGACAGGGGGTATTGCACCTTC. Translating gives CATGPPDRGYCTF.

J is TRBJ2-1 and V is TRBV29-1; 8 bases fit TRBD1. V shed 0 bases and J 4 bases; nucleotides not matched to a gene: 8. Germline V gives CDR1 SQVTM, CDR2 ANQGSEA. The CDR3 contains 16 residues. The CDR3 nucleotides read TGCAGCGTTGAAGATTGGCCAGGGGGCAGTTACAATGAGCAGTTCTTC. Its protein product is CSVEDWPGGSYNEQFF.

The CDR3 region is CASSLAGGSIGEQFF. The DNA of the CDR3 is TGTGCCAGCAGCTTAGCCGGGGGGAGTATAGGTGAGCAGTTCTTC. The chain joins TRBV6-5 to TRBJ2-1; 7 bases are shared with TRBD2. Germline values: CDR1 MNHEY, CDR2 SVGAGI. V trimming: 6 bases; J trimming: 9 bases; junction bases outside the gene matches: 14. CDR3 length: 15 residues.

CDR3 DNA sequence: TGTGCCAGCAGCTCCTTTGGACTAGCCCGAGAGACCCAGTACTTC. Its protein is CASSSFGLARETQYF. The gene calls are TRBV7-2 and TRBJ2-5; the match to TRBD2 covers 8 bases. CDR3 size: 15 residues. V trimming: 4 bases; J trimming: 4 bases; junction bases outside the gene matches: 8. CDR1 and CDR2 (germline): SGHTA, FQGNSA.

The CDR3 DNA follows: TGCGCCAGCAGCTTGGCCCCGGAGACGGGCTACACCTTC. Amino acids: CASSLAPETGYTF. The chain links TRBV5-1 to TRBJ1-2, with no clear D. The V gene lost 0 bases and the J gene lost 8 bases, with 11 bases spanning the gap. Germline V lookup: CDR1 SGHRS, CDR2 YFSETQ. This CDR3 is 13 amino acids long.

This chain joins TRBV9 and TRBJ2-1; D gene ambiguous. CDR1 and CDR2 (germline): SGDLS, YYNGEE. Trimming took 4 bases from V and 0 from J, leaving 11 bases between them. The CDR3 runs to 15 residues. CDR3 sequence reads: CASSLTVGSYNEQFF. As DNA, the CDR3 is TGTGCCAGCAGCCTCACGGTGGGCTCCTACAATGAGCAGTTCTTC.

This chain joins TRBV5-1 and TRBJ2-2, with TRBD1 matching over 9 bases. The germline gives CDR1 SGHRS, CDR2 YFSETQ. V lost 7 bases and J lost 5; bases outside the gene matches: 6. The CDR3 has 14 amino acids. CDR3 DNA: TGCGCCAGCCGCCGACAGGGGGTGACCGGGGAGCTGTTTTTT. Its translation is CASRRQGVTGELFF.

This chain connects TRBV5-1 to TRBJ1-4, with D hard to call. The CDR3 contains 15 residues. In germline, CDR1 is SGHRS, CDR2 YFSETQ. V was cut by 3 bases and J by 0 bases, with 9 bases left in between. CDR3 bases: TGCGCCAGCAGCTCTACCTTTCCAACTAATGAAAAACTGTTTTTT. Its protein product is CASSSTFPTNEKLFF.

This chain links TRBV7-2 with TRBJ2-3; tentatively, D is TRBD2 (5 bases). The CDR3 is made up of 12 amino acids. V lost 6 bases and J lost 9, with 13 bases in between. Germline-derived CDR1 and CDR2 are SGHTA and FQGNSA. The CDR3 loop is CASRTLVDTQYF. The CDR3 DNA follows: TGTGCCAGCAGGACACTAGTGGACACGCAGTATTTT.

The chain is built from TRBV6-6 and TRBJ1-1; no clear D. This CDR3 has 14 amino acids. V lost 2 bases to trimming and J lost 1 base, with 8 bases between them. Germline CDR1 MNHNY, CDR2 SVGAGI (reference sequence). Here the CDR3 reads CASSYHEANTEAFF. CDR3 nucleotides: TGTGCCAGCAGTTACCATGAGGCGAACACTGAAGCTTTCTTT.